A selection of T cell receptor beta chains follows, all from one sample in a study of blood T cell repertoires in COVID-19. Profiled with immunoSEQ multiplex PCR; TCRdb holds only in-frame clones, not every one. The profile shows approximately 89,000 clones, 75% to 90% of them singletons. Sequencing was done on a sample of peripheral blood. These receptors were collected from a human donor in a cohort sampled during active COVID-19. CDR3s leave out the opening cysteine and the closing phenylalanine or tryptophan.

>TRBV2
ASSRGQGPYEQY
>TRBV5-4
ASSLTRGAGEQF
>TRBV7-3
ASSFRGQGDTIY
>TRBV5-1
ASSPGVADTQY
>TRBV5-1
ASSLTSGTYNEQF
>TRBV10-3
AISDPPGGKLF
>TRBV2
ASRVSGQTNYGYT
>TRBV18
ASSPPWQGGNGYT
>TRBV5-1
ASSLVGGSYEQY
>TRBV28
ASSSTNRGYEQY
>TRBV5-1
ASSSGGRETQY
>TRBV6-6
ASSGGTEAF
>TRBV5-1
ASSLALAHTGELF
>TRBV9
ASSVEGGDEQY
>TRBV2
ASSEPGFTEAF
>TRBV6-6
ASSYGRGQNTGELF
>TRBV29-1
SVLGTATYNEQF
>TRBV19
ASSIAGLGDTEAF
>TRBV7-2
ASSLQDRVPDTQY
>TRBV6-2/TRBV6-3
ASSPHPAHRVYGTYEQY